These 4 T cell receptor beta chains were all obtained from the same sample, sequenced in a study of cytomegalovirus exposure and HLA in healthy donors. The PCR used 60 Vbeta and 13 Jbeta primers. Sequenced by immunoSEQ multiplex PCR; TCRdb stores in-frame clones only, minus some. The sample lists 150,000 or so clones, approximately 80% occurring once. Sequencing was performed on PBMCs. Source of these receptors: a young man in good health and CMV-seropositive.

This clone was seen a few times. The chain uses TRBV7-9 and TRBJ2-5, with 10 positions matching TRBD2. This CDR3 contains 18 residues. The V and J ends lost 4 bases and 5 bases, in that order; junction bases with no gene match: 16. CDR1 and CDR2 (germline): SEHNR, FQNEAQ (reference sequence). The CDR3 is CASSSKKMLAGATETQYF. In nucleotides, the CDR3 is TGTGCCAGCAGCTCTAAAAAGATGCTAGCGGGAGCGACGGAGACCCAGTACTTC. The variable domain in full, completed from reference TRBV7-9 and TRBJ2-5, reads DTGVSQNPRHKITKRGQNVTFRCDPISEHNRLYWYRQTLGQGPEFLTYFQNEAQLEKSRLLSDRFSAERPKGSFSTLEIQRTEQGDSAMYLCASSSKKMLAGATETQYFGPGTRLLVL.

The chain combines TRBV6-5 with TRBJ2-1; 9 bases agree with TRBD2. This CDR3 spans 15 amino acids. J lost 6 bases, V lost 2 bases, and 5 bases had no gene match. Germline V CDR1 and CDR2: MNHEY, SVGAGI. In DNA, the CDR3 is TGTGCCAGCAGTTACGAGGCGGGAGGGCTCAATGAGCAGTTCTTC. Protein product: CASSYEAGGLNEQFF.

This sequence joins TRBV30 and TRBJ2-1, with D possibly TRBD1 on 5 matching bases. The CDR3 totals 15 residues. With 1 base removed from V and 5 bases from J, the gap between germline ends came to 15 bases. Germline loops: CDR1 GTSNPN, CDR2 SVGIG (reference sequence). As DNA, the CDR3 is TGTGCCTGGAGTGCCTGGCAGGGTTTAAACAATGAGCAGTTCTTC. It specifies CAWSAWQGLNNEQFF.

The chain recombines TRBV9 with TRBJ2-1; TRBD1 matches 8 bases. Germline CDR1 SGDLS, CDR2 YYNGEE. V shed 4 bases, J shed 6 bases, and the junction held 0 bases outside the gene matches. The CDR3 is made up of 12 amino acids. CDR3 protein: CASSTGGNEQFF. In nucleotides, the CDR3 is TGTGCCAGCAGCACAGGGGGCAATGAGCAGTTCTTC.